One and the same sample provided the 20 T cell receptor beta chains below, sequenced in a study of blood T cell repertoires in COVID-19. Sequencing used immunoSEQ multiplex PCR; TCRdb keeps in-frame clones, though not all of them. The table has roughly 70,000 clones, roughly 71% seen once. The specimen sequenced was peripheral blood. The receptor set was obtained from a man between 60 and 75 years old with COVID-19, enrolled during active disease.

The chain links TRBV28 to TRBJ2-1; TRBD2 might be the D (7 bases). Per germline, CDR1 MDHEN and CDR2 SYDVKM. The CDR3 loop spans 16 amino acids. Trimming removed 4 bases at V and 5 bases at J, with 18 bases between. The CDR3 DNA follows: TGTGCCAGCAGTTACTCAGGGGCGGGAGCCGACAATGAGCAGTTCTTC. Encoded protein: CASSYSGAGADNEQFF.

The CDR3 DNA reads as TGTGCCATCAAACTCGAGAATCACAATGAGCAGTTCTTC. The encoded protein is CAIKLENHNEQFF. This chain uses TRBV10-3 with TRBJ2-1, with D uncertain. This CDR3 comprises 13 residues. Germline CDR1 and CDR2: ENHRY and SYGVKD. Trimming took off 7 bases at V and 5 bases at J, with 12 bases between the two ends.

V usage is TRBV9 and J usage is TRBJ2-2, with D perhaps matching TRBD2 (5 bases). The CDR3 has 16 residues. Germline CDR1 reads SGDLS; CDR2 reads YYNGEE. Trimming took 3 bases from V and 7 from J, leaving 19 bases between them. CDR3 protein: CASSAYVSGINGELFF. The CDR3 DNA reads TGTGCCAGCAGCGCCTATGTATCGGGAATTAACGGGGAGCTGTTTTTT.

This clone was counted once. The chain carries TRBV5-1 and TRBJ2-1; a possible D gene is TRBD2 (5 bases). Germline assignment: CDR1 SGHRS and CDR2 YFSETQ. V was shortened by 0 bases and J by 5 bases, with 6 bases between the two germline ends. The CDR3 contains 13 residues. CDR3 sequence reads: CASSLAGNNEQFF. CDR3 nucleotides: TGCGCCAGCAGCTTGGCGGGAAACAATGAGCAGTTCTTC.

The chain is built from TRBV6-5 and TRBJ1-3, with a tentative D call TRBD1 (5 bases). This CDR3 contains 15 residues. The germline V gene has CDR1 MNHEY and CDR2 SVGAGI. V dropped 6 bases and J dropped 8 bases, with 20 bases sitting between them. In DNA, the CDR3 is TGTGCCAGCAGCAAACTCGGGGGTCGGAGTCACACCATATATTTT. Translation gives CASSKLGGRSHTIYF.

The CDR3 sequence: CASRLAGMYNEQFF. The CDR3 region has the DNA TGTGCCAGTAGACTAGCGGGGATGTACAATGAGCAGTTCTTC. The chain combines TRBV19 with TRBJ2-1, with 10 nucleotides matching TRBD2. The CDR3 runs to 14 residues. Unmatched junction bases numbered 3, after V lost 6 bases and J lost 4 bases. From germline, CDR1 is LNHDA and CDR2 SQIVND (reference sequence).

The chain recombines TRBV7-6 with TRBJ1-3, with 9 bases fitting TRBD1. The CDR3 runs 15 residues. Germline V gene data show CDR1 as SGHVS and CDR2 as FNYEAQ. J was trimmed by 2 bases and V by 5 bases; bases with no gene match: 4. CDR3 sequence: CASSPGTGTGNTIYF. CDR3 in DNA: TGTGCCAGCAGCCCTGGGACAGGGACTGGAAACACCATATATTTT. Using reference TRBV7-6 and TRBJ1-3 for the parts outside the CDR3, the full variable domain is GAGVSQSPRYKVTKRGQDVALRCDPISGHVSLYWYRQALGQGPEFLTYFNYEAQQDKSGLPNDRFSAERPEGSISTLTIQRTEQRDSAMYRCASSPGTGTGNTIYFGEGSWLTVV.

This chain uses TRBV24-1 with TRBJ2-5; TRBD1 matches 9 bases. The CDR3 has 16 amino acids. CDR1 KGHDR and CDR2 SFDVKD come from the germline V gene. Trimming at V came to 1 base and at J to 2 bases, leaving 4 bases not matched to a gene. The CDR3 loop reads CATSDFADRGQETQYF. The CDR3 DNA reads as TGTGCCACCAGTGATTTTGCGGACAGGGGACAAGAGACCCAGTACTTC.

The rearrangement uses TRBV13 and TRBJ1-3, with TRBD1 identical over 7 bases. Trimming removed 0 bases from V and 4 bases from J; junction bases left unmatched: 6. The CDR3 is made up of 16 amino acids. Germline assignment: CDR1 PRHDT and CDR2 FYEKMQ (reference sequence). This CDR3 is CASSLGQGVYGNTIYF. CDR3 bases: TGTGCCAGCAGCTTAGGCCAGGGGGTTTACGGAAACACCATATATTTT.

This clone was detected once. V is TRBV7-6 and J is TRBJ1-3, with 7 bases lining up with TRBD1. The CDR3 loop spans 13 amino acids. Unmatched junction bases numbered 4, after V lost 5 bases and J lost 6 bases. Germline V gene lookup returns CDR1 SGHVS and CDR2 FNYEAQ. The CDR3 is CASSRGPINTIYF. The CDR3 DNA reads TGTGCCAGCAGCAGGGGGCCGATAAACACCATATATTTT.

The CDR3 is CSVGKGDSANYGYTF. The DNA for the CDR3 is TGCAGCGTGGGGAAAGGGGACAGCGCTAACTATGGCTACACCTTC. The V call is TRBV29-1, the J call TRBJ1-2; 7 bases are shared with TRBD1. Germline trimming cut 6 bases from V and 0 bases from J; bases unmatched to any gene: 10. Germline V gives CDR1 SQVTM, CDR2 ANQGSEA. CDR3 length: 15 amino acids.

With respect to this clone: Germline is not matched at one junction end, which may reflect a read error. The chain couples TRBV9 to TRBJ1-6; tentatively, D is TRBD1 (5 bases). The CDR3 is 16 amino acids. Germline V gene data show CDR1 as SGDLS and CDR2 as YYNGEE. CDR3 DNA: TGTGCCAGCAGCGTCGGGACTCCCTCCAATAATTCACCCCTCCACTTT. Amino acid sequence: CASSVGTPSNNSPLHF. The variable domain in full, with the rest retrieved from reference TRBV9 and TRBJ1-6, is DSGVTQTPKHLITATGQRVTLRCSPRSGDLSVYWYQQSLDQGLQFLIQYYNGEERAKGNILERFSAQQFPDLHSELNLSSLELGDSALYFCASSVGTPSNNSPLHFGNGTRLTVT.

This chain joins TRBV5-1 and TRBJ1-1; D is perhaps TRBD1 (6 bases). This CDR3 has 14 residues. CDR1 is SGHRS and CDR2 is YFSETQ in the germline V gene. Trimming cost V 0 bases and J 5 bases, with 11 bases left between them. The CDR3 DNA sequence: TGCGCCAGCAGCTTGGAGCAAAGGGGGACTGAAGCTTTCTTT. This codes for CASSLEQRGTEAFF.

The chain links TRBV5-4 to TRBJ1-2, with D perhaps matching TRBD1 (6 bases). CDR1 is SGHNT, CDR2 YYREEE, per germline (reference sequence). The CDR3 contains 16 residues. Trimming removed 3 bases from V and 3 bases from J, with 18 bases in between. In nucleotides, the CDR3 is TGTGCCAGCAGCTCCCGCTACAGGGTCCGGGACTATGGCTACACCTTC. The encoded protein is CASSSRYRVRDYGYTF.

The chain uses TRBV5-4 and TRBJ1-3, with D perhaps TRBD1 (5 bases). Germline lookup yields CDR1 SGHNT and CDR2 YYREEE (reference sequence). With 9 bases removed from V and 1 base from J, the gap between germline ends came to 14 bases. CDR3 length: 14 residues. The chain's CDR3 is CAIQQEGSGNTIYF. CDR3 DNA sequence: TGTGCCATTCAACAGGAGGGGTCTGGAAACACCATATATTTT.

The rearrangement links TRBV7-2 to TRBJ2-3; maybe TRBD1 (5 bases). Trimming cost V 5 bases and J 0 bases, with 12 bases left between them. The CDR3 sequence is 15 residues long. The germline CDR1 and CDR2 sequences are SGHTA and FQGNSA. CDR3 coding DNA: TGTGCCAGCAGCGTACAGGCGTTGAGCACAGATACGCAGTATTTT. This encodes CASSVQALSTDTQYF.

The CDR3 DNA reads TGTGCCAGCAACCTACAGGGGGGTGAAGCTTTCTTT. Residues: CASNLQGGEAFF. The chain carries TRBV2 and TRBJ1-1, with TRBD1 matching 8 bases. Trimming took 7 bases from V and 7 from J; bases not matched to a gene: 5. The CDR3 consists of 12 residues. The germline V gene encodes CDR1 SNHLY and CDR2 FYNNEI.

The chain uses TRBV6-2 or TRBV6-3 and TRBJ1-2, with a tentative D call TRBD1 (5 bases). Trimming stripped 2 bases from V and 2 bases from J, with 9 bases between. Germline CDR1 and CDR2: MNHEY and SVGEGT. This CDR3 comprises 14 residues. The CDR3 DNA follows: TGTGCCAGCAGTTACGATAGACAGAACTATGGCTACACCTTC. This sequence encodes CASSYDRQNYGYTF.

This clone was seen just once. The chain joins TRBV4-1 to TRBJ2-6, with D tentatively TRBD2 (7 bases). V was shortened by 3 bases and J by 0 bases, with 21 bases between the two germline ends. The CDR3 totals 20 residues. Germline lookup yields CDR1 MGHRA and CDR2 YSYEKL. The CDR3 region is CASSHPGWGGRPSGANVLTF. CDR3 bases: TGCGCCAGCAGCCACCCTGGGTGGGGGGGGCGCCCCTCTGGGGCCAACGTCCTGACTTTC.

The rearrangement links TRBV18 to TRBJ1-5, with D perhaps matching TRBD1 (5 bases). Germline V gene data show CDR1 as KGHSH and CDR2 as LQKENI. V lost 6 bases to trimming and J lost 4 bases, with 16 bases between them. The CDR3 has 15 amino acids. The CDR3 loop is CASSAATGPNQPQHF. CDR3 nucleotides: TGTGCCAGCTCCGCGGCCACAGGACCAAATCAGCCCCAGCATTTT.